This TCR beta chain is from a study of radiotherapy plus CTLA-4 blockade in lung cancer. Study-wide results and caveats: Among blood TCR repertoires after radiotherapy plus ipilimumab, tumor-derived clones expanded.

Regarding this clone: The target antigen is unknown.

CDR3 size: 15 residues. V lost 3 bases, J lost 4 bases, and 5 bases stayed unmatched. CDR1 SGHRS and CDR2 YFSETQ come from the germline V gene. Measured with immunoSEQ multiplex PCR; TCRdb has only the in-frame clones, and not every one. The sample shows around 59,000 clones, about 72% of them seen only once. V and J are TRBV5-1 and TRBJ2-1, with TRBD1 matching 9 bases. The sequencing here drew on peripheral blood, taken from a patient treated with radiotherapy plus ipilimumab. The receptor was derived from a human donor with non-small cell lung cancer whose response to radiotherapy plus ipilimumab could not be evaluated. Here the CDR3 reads CASSSTGGQYNEQFF. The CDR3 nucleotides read TGCGCCAGCAGCTCCACAGGGGGCCAGTACAATGAGCAGTTCTTC.